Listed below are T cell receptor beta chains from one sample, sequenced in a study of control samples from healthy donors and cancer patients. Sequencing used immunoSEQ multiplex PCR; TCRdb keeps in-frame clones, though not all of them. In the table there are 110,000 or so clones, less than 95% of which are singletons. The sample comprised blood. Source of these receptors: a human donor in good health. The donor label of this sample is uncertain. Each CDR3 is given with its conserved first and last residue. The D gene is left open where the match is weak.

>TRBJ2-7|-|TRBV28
CASSFGPKGYEQYF
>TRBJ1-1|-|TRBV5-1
CASSFGGLAFF
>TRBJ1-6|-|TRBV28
CASSLVGGTSPPLHF
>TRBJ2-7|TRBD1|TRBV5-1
CASSYENRGTYEQYF
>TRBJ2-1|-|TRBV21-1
CASSKGEGYNEQFF
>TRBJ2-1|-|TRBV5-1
CASSPGRTGLRDEQFF
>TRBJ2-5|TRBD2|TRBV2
CASGLAGTAETQYF
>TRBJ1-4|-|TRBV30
CAWTGPTNEKLFF
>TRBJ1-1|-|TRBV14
CASSQGEARFWATEAFF
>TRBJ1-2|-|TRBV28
CASSFRTDYGYTF
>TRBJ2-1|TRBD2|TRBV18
CASSPSAGGSNEQFF
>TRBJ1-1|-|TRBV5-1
CASSFQGDTEAFF
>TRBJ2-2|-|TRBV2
CASSRDSVAGELFF
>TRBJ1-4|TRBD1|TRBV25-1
CASSGIQGARNEKLFF
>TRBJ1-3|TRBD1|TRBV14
CASSQVGGADTIYF
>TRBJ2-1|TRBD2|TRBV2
CASNWAGGNEQFF
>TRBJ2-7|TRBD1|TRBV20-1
CSAKQGTEQYF
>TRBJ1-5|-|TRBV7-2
CASSLEGLPNQPQHF